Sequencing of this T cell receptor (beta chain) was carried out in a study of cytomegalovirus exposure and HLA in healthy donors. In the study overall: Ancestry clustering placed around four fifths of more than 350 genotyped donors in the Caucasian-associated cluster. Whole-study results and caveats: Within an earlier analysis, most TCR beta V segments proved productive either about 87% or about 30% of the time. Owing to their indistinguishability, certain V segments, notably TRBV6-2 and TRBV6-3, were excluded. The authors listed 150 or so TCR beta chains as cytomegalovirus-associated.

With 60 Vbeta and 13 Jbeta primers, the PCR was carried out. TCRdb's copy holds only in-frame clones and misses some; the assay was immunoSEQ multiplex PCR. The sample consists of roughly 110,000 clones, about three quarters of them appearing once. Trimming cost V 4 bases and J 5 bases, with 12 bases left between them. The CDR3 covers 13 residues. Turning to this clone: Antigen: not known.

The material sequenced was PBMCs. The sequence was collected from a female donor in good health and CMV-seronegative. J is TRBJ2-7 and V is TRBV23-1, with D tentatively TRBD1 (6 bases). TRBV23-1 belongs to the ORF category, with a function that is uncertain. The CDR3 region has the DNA TGCGCCAGCAGTCGAGGGGGAGTCCACGAGCAGTACTTC. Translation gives CASSRGGVHEQYF.